This T cell receptor beta chain originates from a study of T cell responses to AZD1222 COVID-19 vaccine. Study-level results: Increased Spike-specific TCR breadth and depth were observed after two AZD1222 doses. Repertoires in all cases were sampled only once the peak T cell response had passed. Nearly half of unique spike-specific TCRs reportedly avoided B.1.351 and B.1.1.7 mutated regions.

Of note for this clone: Its antigen is unidentified.

Sequenced by immunoSEQ multiplex PCR; TCRdb stores in-frame clones only, minus some. The table records 100,000 to 150,000 clones, around 89% of them present only once. Sequencing was performed on peripheral blood, taken on day 0 of AZD1222 vaccination. The TCR was taken from an adult in good health.

CDR3 bases: TGTGCCACCAGTGATCAGGGACAGCCCTTCTATGGCTACACCTTC. Translating it yields CATSDQGQPFYGYTF. This chain uses TRBV24-1 with TRBJ1-2; 7 positions agree with TRBD1. The germline V gene has CDR1 KGHDR and CDR2 SFDVKD. V lost 3 bases, J lost 4 bases, and 7 bases stayed unmatched. The CDR3 sequence is 15 residues long.